This TCR beta chain derives from a study of early T cells in non-severe SARS-CoV-2 infection. Looking at the study overall: Bulk RNA from unsorted whole blood was sequenced; chains were unpaired. Overall study findings and caveats: Private and CD4 specificities were missed by VDJdb matching, which favored anti-spike CD8 responses.

Points on this clonotype: What it recognizes is unknown.

The V and J ends lost 8 bases and 0 bases respectively, with 17 bases between them. Germline CDR1 SGHVS, CDR2 FQNEAQ. The CDR3 consists of 15 residues. TCRdb reprocessed the 5' RACE reads with MiXCR, giving one entry per CDR3 protein. The sample holds around 58,000 distinct CDR3 sequences, 12% seen once. The rearrangement uses TRBV7-8 and TRBJ2-7; possibly TRBD1 for D (6 bases). The sample comprised whole blood. The receptor's source is an adult who was a healthcare worker with PCR-confirmed SARS-CoV-2 infection or an uninfected control (not recorded which). CDR3 in amino acids: CASGLNRDSSYEQYF. CDR3 coding DNA: TGTGCCAGCGGCCTCAACAGGGATAGCTCCTACGAGCAGTACTTC.